These 8 T cell receptor beta chains originate from one sample sequenced in a study of blood T cell repertoires in COVID-19. Assay: immunoSEQ multiplex PCR; the TCRdb copy retains only in-frame clones and omits some. Of some 150,000 clones listed, around 89% are singletons. What was sequenced was peripheral blood. The receptor source for this set is a woman in her fifties or sixties with active COVID-19.

As DNA, the CDR3 is TGCGCCAGCAGCTTGGCCCTGGCAGCCTACAATGAGCAGTTCTTC. Translating it yields CASSLALAAYNEQFF. The chain uses TRBV5-1 and TRBJ2-1, with D uncertain. Deletions cut 0 bases from V and 2 bases from J, with 9 bases between. The CDR3 spans 15 residues. In germline, CDR1 is SGHRS, CDR2 YFSETQ.

This clone occurred once. The rearrangement joins TRBV5-4 to TRBJ2-4; possibly TRBD1 for D (6 bases). The CDR3 loop spans 14 amino acids. The V and J ends lost 5 bases and 1 base respectively, with 10 bases between them. CDR1 and CDR2 (germline): SGHNT, YYREEE (reference sequence). Here the CDR3 reads CASRSQGAKNIQYF. The CDR3 DNA reads as TGTGCCAGCAGATCCCAGGGGGCCAAAAACATTCAGTACTTC.

CDR3: CASSLRETQYF. The CDR3 DNA is TGTGCCAGCAGCTTGCGAGAGACCCAGTACTTC. This chain links TRBV5-6 with TRBJ2-5; D call uncertain. The germline CDR1 and CDR2 sequences are SGHDT and YYEEEE. V shed 1 base and J shed 4 bases, with 2 bases lying between them. The CDR3 extends over 11 amino acids.

The chain carries TRBV5-5 and TRBJ1-6; 7 positions agree with TRBD1. Trimming removed 1 base from V and 1 base from J; junction bases left unmatched: 14. Germline V lookup: CDR1 SGHKS, CDR2 YYEKEE (reference sequence). The CDR3 extends over 20 amino acids. Written as DNA, the CDR3 is TGTGCCAGCAGCTTGTTTGTGGACAGGAGATTAGGATCCTATAATTCACCCCTCCACTTT. Protein sequence: CASSLFVDRRLGSYNSPLHF. The full variable domain, rest sourced from reference TRBV5-5 and TRBJ1-6, is DAGVTQSPTHLIKTRGQQVTLRCSPISGHKSVSWYQQVLGQGPQFIFQYYEKEERGRGNFPDRFSARQFPNYSSELNVNALLLGDSALYLCASSLFVDRRLGSYNSPLHFGNGTRLTVT.

This chain connects TRBV6-5 to TRBJ1-1; 9 nucleotides agree with TRBD1. Losses at the gene ends were 0 bases for V and 5 bases for J; bases not matched to a gene: 4. This CDR3 is 15 amino acids long. Germline V gene sequence: CDR1 MNHEY, CDR2 SVGAGI. Written as DNA, the CDR3 is TGTGCCAGCAGTTACTCGCGACAGGGGGGTACTGAAGCTTTCTTT. It yields the protein CASSYSRQGGTEAFF.

The rearrangement joins TRBV10-3 to TRBJ1-2; D remains unclear. The CDR3 has 13 amino acids. The V end was cut by 2 bases, the J end by 6 bases, with 10 bases between. Germline-derived CDR1 and CDR2 are ENHRY and SYGVKD. CDR3 protein: CAISEGPLDGYTF. DNA of the CDR3: TGTGCCATCAGTGAGGGGCCTCTCGATGGCTACACCTTC.

The V and J genes are TRBV7-9 and TRBJ2-5; 11 bases align to TRBD2. From germline, CDR1 is SEHNR and CDR2 FQNEAQ (reference sequence). There are 15 residues in the CDR3. The V and J ends lost 5 bases and 3 bases, in that order; junction bases with no gene match: 5. The CDR3 nucleotides read TGTGCCAGCAGCGCCGGGACTAGCGGAAAAGAGACCCAGTACTTC. Amino acids: CASSAGTSGKETQYF. Looking up the rest from reference TRBV7-9 and TRBJ2-5 gives the full variable domain: DTGVSQNPRHKITKRGQNVTFRCDPISEHNRLYWYRQTLGQGPEFLTYFQNEAQLEKSRLLSDRFSAERPKGSFSTLEIQRTEQGDSAMYLCASSAGTSGKETQYFGPGTRLLVL.

The V gene is TRBV2, the J gene TRBJ2-7; perhaps TRBD1 as D (5 bases). The CDR3 contains 14 residues. CDR1 SNHLY and CDR2 FYNNEI come from the germline V gene. The V gene lost 4 bases and the J gene lost 2 bases, with 12 bases spanning the gap. The CDR3 coding sequence is TGTGCCAGCAGTGGGGTGGGCAGGGCCTACGAGCAGTACTTC. It specifies CASSGVGRAYEQYF.